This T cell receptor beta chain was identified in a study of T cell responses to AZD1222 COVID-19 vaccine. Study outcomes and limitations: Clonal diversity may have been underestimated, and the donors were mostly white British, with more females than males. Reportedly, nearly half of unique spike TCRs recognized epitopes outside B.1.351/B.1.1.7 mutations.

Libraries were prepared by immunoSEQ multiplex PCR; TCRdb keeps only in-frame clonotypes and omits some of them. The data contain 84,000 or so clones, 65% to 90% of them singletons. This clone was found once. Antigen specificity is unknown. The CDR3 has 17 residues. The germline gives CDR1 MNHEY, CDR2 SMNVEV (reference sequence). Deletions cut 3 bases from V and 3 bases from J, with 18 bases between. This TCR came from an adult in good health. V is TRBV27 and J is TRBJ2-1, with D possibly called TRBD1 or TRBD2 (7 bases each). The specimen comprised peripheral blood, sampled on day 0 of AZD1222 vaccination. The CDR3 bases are TGTGCCAGCAGTTTTAACGCGGGAGACAGGGTCTACAATGAGCAGTTCTTC. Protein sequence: CASSFNAGDRVYNEQFF.